One and the same sample provided the 31 T cell receptor beta chains below, sequenced in a study of T cell repertoires in cytomegalovirus infection. Their cognate antigens are unknown. From the reads, TCRdb called clonotypes with MiXCR, one entry per CDR3 protein. The repertoire holds 75,000 to 100,000 distinct CDR3 sequences, with over 25% as singletons. The source material was CD8+ T cells from cultured PBMCs, sampled from culture after CMV antigen stimulation. The receptors originated from a human donor in good health (CMV status not recorded). Some clones in this sample may be carry-over from other donors' samples.

This clonotype was seen repeatedly, ten times or more. The chain employs TRBV7-2 and TRBJ1-5, with D possibly being TRBD1 (5 bases). This CDR3 has 16 amino acids. V dropped 5 bases and J dropped 0 bases, with 14 bases sitting between them. Looked up from germline, CDR1 is SGHTA and CDR2 is FQGNSA. DNA of the CDR3: TGTGCCAGCAGCGCCGCCCAGGGATATAGCAATCAGCCCCAGCATTTT. This translates into CASSAAQGYSNQPQHF.

The rearrangement links TRBV11-2 to TRBJ2-3; maybe TRBD2 (6 bases). CDR1 SGHAT and CDR2 FQNNGV come from the germline V gene. Trimming removed 3 bases from V and 0 bases from J, with 19 bases in between. This CDR3 is 18 amino acids long. CDR3 nucleotide sequence: TGTGCCAGCAGCTTGGACACCCCGACTAGGGGTAGCACAGATACGCAGTATTTT. Translation gives CASSLDTPTRGSTDTQYF.

This clonotype has only a few counts. The rearrangement uses TRBV2 and TRBJ1-1, with D maybe TRBD1 (5 bases). In germline, CDR1 is SNHLY, CDR2 FYNNEI. CDR3 length: 15 amino acids. The V end lost 6 bases, the J end lost 6 bases, and 20 bases lay between the germline ends. CDR3 coding DNA: TGTGCCAGCAGCTTCCGGGGCAATATCCTATCTGAAGCTTTCTTT. This sequence encodes CASSFRGNILSEAFF. Looking up the rest from reference TRBV2 and TRBJ1-1 gives the full variable domain: EPEVTQTPSHQVTQMGQEVILRCVPISNHLYFYWYRQILGQKVEFLVSFYNNEISEKSEIFDDQFSVERPDGSNFTLKIRSTKLEDSAMYFCASSFRGNILSEAFFGQGTRLTVV.

There are many counts of this clonotype. This sequence joins TRBV12-3 or TRBV12-4 and TRBJ2-7; D ambiguous. V was shortened by 6 bases and J by 3 bases, with 9 bases between the two germline ends. The CDR3 length is 12 residues. The CDR3 loop is CASSSPGYEQYF. The CDR3, as DNA: TGTGCCAGCAGCTCCCCGGGCTACGAGCAGTACTTC.

Ten or more counts support this clonotype. The chain is built from TRBV7-2 and TRBJ2-3; D unclear. The CDR3 is made up of 15 amino acids. The V gene lost 1 base and the J gene lost 5 bases, with 13 bases spanning the gap. Germline CDR1 is SGHTA and CDR2 is FQGNSA. The CDR3 DNA reads as TGTGCCAGCAGCTTAGGTGTCGGACGGCGAGATACGCAGTATTTT. Amino acids: CASSLGVGRRDTQYF.

This clonotype was recorded at least ten times. This chain links TRBV7-6 with TRBJ2-7; 7 nucleotides agree with TRBD1. From germline, CDR1 is SGHVS and CDR2 FNYEAQ. J lost 5 bases, V lost 4 bases, and 11 bases had no gene match. The CDR3 is made up of 15 amino acids. DNA for the CDR3: TGTGCCAGCAGCTCGTCGGCGAAGGGGGCGAACGAGCAGTACTTC. Translating gives CASSSSAKGANEQYF.

This sequence joins TRBV6-2 or TRBV6-3 and TRBJ2-3; TRBD1 might be the D (5 bases). The CDR3 sequence is 15 residues long. The ends were cut back, 0 bases at V and 1 base at J, with 8 bases in the middle. Germline lookup yields CDR1 MNHEY and CDR2 SVGEGT. The CDR3 loop reads CASSYSRTRTDTQYF. In nucleotides, the CDR3 is TGTGCCAGCAGTTACTCGCGGACACGCACAGATACGCAGTATTTT.

CDR3 nucleotide sequence: TGTGCCAGCATCAGATCGTGGACAGGGGTTGGAAACACCATATATTTT. It specifies CASIRSWTGVGNTIYF. The chain uses TRBV2 and TRBJ1-3; 9 bases agree with TRBD1. CDR3 size: 16 residues. Germline lookup yields CDR1 SNHLY and CDR2 FYNNEI. Losses at the gene ends were 7 bases for V and 3 bases for J; bases not matched to a gene: 10.

The chain joins TRBV12-3 or TRBV12-4 to TRBJ1-2; the D gene is possibly TRBD1 (5 bases). CDR3 size: 14 residues. With 6 bases removed from V and 4 bases from J, the gap between germline ends came to 15 bases. The CDR3 reads CASSPTGVSYGYTF. As DNA, the CDR3 is TGTGCCAGCAGCCCGACGGGGGTTTCCTATGGCTACACCTTC.

The gene calls are TRBV7-9 and TRBJ1-2; 11 bases are a match to TRBD1. J was trimmed by 7 bases and V by 8 bases; bases with no gene match: 9. The CDR3 loop spans 14 amino acids. CDR1 is SEHNR, CDR2 FQNEAQ, per germline (reference sequence). The CDR3 nucleotides are TGTGCCAGCTCCGAGGACAGGGGGCAAGGTGGCTACACCTTC. Its translation: CASSEDRGQGGYTF.

The chain is built from TRBV29-1 and TRBJ1-2; D is undetermined. Germline values: CDR1 SQVTM, CDR2 ANQGSEA. The CDR3 runs to 12 residues. The V end lost 3 bases, the J end lost 6 bases, and 11 bases lay between the germline ends. CDR3 amino acids: CSVDLGTNGYTF. Written as DNA, the CDR3 is TGCAGCGTTGATTTGGGAACTAATGGCTACACCTTC.

This clonotype was counted at least ten times. CDR3 sequence reads: CAISEPRPVADGYTF. The DNA for the CDR3 is TGTGCCATCAGTGAGCCACGCCCGGTTGCCGATGGCTACACCTTC. This chain links TRBV10-3 with TRBJ1-2; D is unclear. This CDR3 has 15 amino acids. Trimming took 2 bases from V and 6 from J, leaving 16 bases between them. Germline CDR1 reads ENHRY; CDR2 reads SYGVKD.

This clonotype showed up just a few times. This rearrangement joins TRBV19 to TRBJ1-1; 7 nucleotides line up with TRBD1. With V trimmed by 3 bases and J by 5 bases, 3 bases remained unmatched. CDR1 is LNHDA, CDR2 SQIVND, per germline (reference sequence). There are 13 residues in the CDR3. The CDR3 bases are TGTGCCAGTAGTATCCTGACAGGGACTGAAGCTTTCTTT. It encodes CASSILTGTEAFF.

The V call is TRBV19, the J call TRBJ1-1; D uncertain. The germline CDR1 and CDR2 sequences are LNHDA and SQIVND (reference sequence). Trimming stripped 7 bases from V and 1 base from J, with 7 bases between. The CDR3 covers 12 residues. The DNA for the CDR3 is TGTGCCAGTAATTGGGGGAACACTGAAGCTTTCTTT. Protein: CASNWGNTEAFF.

This chain uses TRBV4-1 with TRBJ2-1; 10 bases are shared with TRBD1. J lost 3 bases, V lost 5 bases, and 10 bases had no gene match. CDR3 length: 17 residues. CDR1 MGHRA and CDR2 YSYEKL come from the germline V gene. The CDR3 loop is CASSSRDRGGYYNEQFF. The CDR3 bases are TGCGCCAGCAGCTCCCGGGACAGGGGAGGATACTACAATGAGCAGTTCTTC.

The table lists this clonotype with a few counts. This chain connects TRBV7-9 to TRBJ1-3; D not certain. The germline CDR1 and CDR2 sequences are SEHNR and FQNEAQ (reference sequence). V was clipped by 7 bases and J by 4 bases, with 17 bases between them. The CDR3 is 15 amino acids. The DNA for the CDR3 is TGTGCCAGCACCTCTCTTCCCGGACTGGGAAACACCATATATTTT. Protein sequence: CASTSLPGLGNTIYF.

The rearrangement links TRBV5-6 to TRBJ1-2; D ambiguous. V lost 2 bases to trimming and J lost 2 bases, with 13 bases between them. This CDR3 is 15 amino acids long. The germline gives CDR1 SGHDT, CDR2 YYEEEE. Here the CDR3 DNA reads TGTGCCAGCAGCTTCAATTTGGAAACCAACTATGGCTACACCTTC. Translated: CASSFNLETNYGYTF.

This clonotype was detected a few times. The rearrangement joins TRBV7-9 to TRBJ1-2; TRBD1 might be the D (5 bases). The V and J ends lost 1 base and 1 base respectively, with 19 bases between them. CDR3 length: 18 amino acids. The germline CDR1 and CDR2 sequences are SEHNR and FQNEAQ (reference sequence). Written as DNA, the CDR3 is TGTGCCAGCAGCTTAGATGAAGACAGACACCCCATTAACTATGGCTACACCTTC. It translates to CASSLDEDRHPINYGYTF.

V gene TRBV2 combines with J gene TRBJ2-1, with D unresolved. This CDR3 is 14 amino acids long. CDR1 and CDR2 from the germline V gene are SNHLY and FYNNEI. V lost 7 bases and J 5 bases, leaving 15 bases between the germline ends. The CDR3 nucleotides are TGTGCCAGCAATTTCGGAGATCGACACAATGAGCAGTTCTTC. Its protein is CASNFGDRHNEQFF.

The V gene is TRBV20-1, the J gene TRBJ1-2, with D hard to call. With 6 bases removed from V and 3 bases from J, the gap between germline ends came to 11 bases. The germline V gene encodes CDR1 DFQATT and CDR2 SNEGSKA (reference sequence). This CDR3 is 12 amino acids long. The CDR3 DNA follows: TGCAGTGCCAAGACACCATACTATGGCTACACCTTC. Amino acid sequence: CSAKTPYYGYTF.

This chain joins TRBV19 and TRBJ2-1; no clear D gene. Deletions cut 4 bases from V and 6 bases from J, with 10 bases between. Germline V gene data show CDR1 as LNHDA and CDR2 as SQIVND (reference sequence). The CDR3 extends over 13 amino acids. The CDR3 region has the DNA TGTGCCAGTAGTAATAAAGGCAGCAATGAGCAGTTCTTC. Translation: CASSNKGSNEQFF.

This chain links TRBV5-1 with TRBJ1-3; D remains unclear. V shed 1 base and J shed 1 base, with 6 bases lying between them. The CDR3 loop spans 14 amino acids. Looked up from germline, CDR1 is SGHRS and CDR2 is YFSETQ. The CDR3 protein is CASSLRGSGNTIYF. The CDR3 DNA reads as TGCGCCAGCAGCTTGAGAGGGTCTGGAAACACCATATATTTT.

For this clonotype: A much larger clonotype is one base distant, so this may be a read error. The chain recombines TRBV7-2 with TRBJ1-1; D is undetermined. The germline V gene encodes CDR1 SGHTA and CDR2 FQGNSA. V was shortened by 1 base and J by 6 bases, with 9 bases between the two germline ends. The CDR3 is 13 residues long. CDR3 loop: CASSLGLSSEAFF. CDR3 in DNA: TGTGCCAGCAGCTTAGGGTTGAGCTCTGAAGCTTTCTTT.

This clonotype was detected only a few times. The chain recombines TRBV12-3 or TRBV12-4 with TRBJ1-2; D may be TRBD1 (5 bases). The V and J ends lost 6 bases and 8 bases respectively, with 19 bases between them. CDR3 length: 14 amino acids. The CDR3 region is CASSAVQGVWGYTF. CDR3 bases: TGTGCCAGCAGCGCGGTGCAGGGAGTGTGGGGCTACACCTTC.

J is TRBJ2-3 and V is TRBV7-6; 13 nucleotides align to TRBD2. Trimming removed 5 bases from V and 0 bases from J; junction bases left unmatched: 11. CDR3 size: 19 residues. From germline, CDR1 is SGHVS and CDR2 FNYEAQ. CDR3 DNA: TGTGCCAGCAGCACGGGACTAGCGGGGTATCCGCCTAGCACAGATACGCAGTATTTT. It specifies CASSTGLAGYPPSTDTQYF.

This clonotype occurred a few times. The gene calls are TRBV27 and TRBJ1-1; possible D gene TRBD1, 5 bases. The germline CDR1 and CDR2 sequences are MNHEY and SMNVEV (reference sequence). The V end was cut by 2 bases, the J end by 4 bases, with 11 bases between. The length of the CDR3 is 14 residues. The DNA of the CDR3 is TGTGCCAGCAGTTTACTGGGGGGAGTCACTGAAGCTTTCTTT. Encoded protein: CASSLLGGVTEAFF.

The CDR3 region has the DNA TGTGCCAGCAGCTTCAGGGGTCGCCTTCCAAGAAACATTCAGTACTTC. This codes for CASSFRGRLPRNIQYF. This chain links TRBV2 with TRBJ2-4; tentatively, D is TRBD1 (6 bases). From germline, CDR1 is SNHLY and CDR2 FYNNEI. The V gene lost 6 bases and the J gene lost 6 bases, with 21 bases spanning the gap. This CDR3 comprises 16 residues. The variable domain in full, completed from reference TRBV2 and TRBJ2-4, reads EPEVTQTPSHQVTQMGQEVILRCVPISNHLYFYWYRQILGQKVEFLVSFYNNEISEKSEIFDDQFSVERPDGSNFTLKIRSTKLEDSAMYFCASSFRGRLPRNIQYFGAGTRLSVL.

V is TRBV9 and J is TRBJ2-2; D tentatively reads TRBD1 or TRBD2 (5 bases each). This CDR3 comprises 15 residues. The V gene lost 6 bases and the J gene lost 1 base, with 13 bases spanning the gap. CDR1 and CDR2 (germline): SGDLS, YYNGEE. The CDR3: CASTPGTGNTGELFF. CDR3 DNA sequence: TGTGCCAGCACACCCGGGACGGGGAACACCGGGGAGCTGTTTTTT.

This clonotype was seen at least ten times. V usage is TRBV28 and J usage is TRBJ1-1; D gene uncertain. CDR3 length equals 14 residues. Germline values: CDR1 MDHEN, CDR2 SYDVKM. Trimming cost V 4 bases and J 0 bases, with 9 bases left between them. CDR3 coding DNA: TGTGCCAGCAGTTCCTACCCGGTGAACACTGAAGCTTTCTTT. Encoded protein: CASSSYPVNTEAFF.

V and J are TRBV15 and TRBJ1-5; 7 bases agree with TRBD1. Germline assignment: CDR1 LNHNV and CDR2 YYDKDF (reference sequence). The CDR3 runs 16 residues. The trim removed 0 bases at V and 8 bases at J, leaving 10 bases unmatched. CDR3 amino acids: CATSRDPGDSGEPQHF. The DNA for the CDR3 is TGTGCCACCAGCAGAGATCCTGGGGACAGTGGCGAGCCCCAGCATTTT. Combining the CDR3 with reference TRBV15 and TRBJ1-5 gives the whole variable domain DAMVIQNPRYQVTQFGKPVTLSCSQTLNHNVMYWYQQKSSQAPKLLFHYYDKDFNNEADTPDNFQSRRPNTSFCFLDIRSPGLGDTAMYLCATSRDPGDSGEPQHFGDGTRLSIL.

The chain links TRBV7-6 to TRBJ2-3; D is undetermined. The germline CDR1 and CDR2 sequences are SGHVS and FNYEAQ. Trimming cost V 1 base and J 0 bases, with 5 bases left between them. This CDR3 has 14 amino acids. CDR3 sequence: CASSLETSTDTQYF. CDR3 nucleotides: TGTGCCAGCAGCTTAGAAACTAGCACAGATACGCAGTATTTT.